This entry describes one T cell receptor (beta chain). No antigen is known for it. This record belongs to a study of cytomegalovirus exposure and HLA in healthy donors. Study results and limitations: Subsequent analysis found a tendency for first-cohort TCR clusters to co-occur within the 100 to 150 validation repertoires. Reports credit the classifier with highly specific, highly sensitive diagnosis of cytomegalovirus status.

The germline V gene encodes CDR1 LNHDA and CDR2 SQIVND (reference sequence). This CDR3 is built from 15 residues. V dropped 7 bases and J dropped 6; count of bases not matched to a gene: 8. The donors were members of the validation cohort comprising approximately 110 subjects, separate from the roughly 700-subject first cohort. Repertoires were generated with immunoSEQ multiplex PCR, while TCRdb's copy carries only in-frame clones and drops some. Of roughly 76,000 clones listed, around 94% were seen once; the top ten hold under 2%. The sample consisted of PBMCs. The genes are TRBV19 and TRBJ1-5; 11 positions agree with TRBD1. This sequence was found in a man aged 18 to 29 in good health and CMV-seropositive. CDR3 DNA sequence: TGTGCCAGTACTCCGGACAGGGGGCTGGTTCAGCCCCAGCATTTT. Translating it yields CASTPDRGLVQPQHF.